The clone carrying this TCR beta chain has a count of ten or more. Its specificity is not known. This sample is part of a study of early T cells in non-severe SARS-CoV-2 infection. Study-level information: Chains stayed unpaired after sequencing of bulk RNA from unsorted whole blood.

Whole-study results and caveats: The VDJdb matching leaned toward anti-spike CD8 responses and overlooked private and CD4 specificities.

Individual cDNA molecules received unique molecular identifiers. TCRdb re-analysed the 5' RACE reads in MiXCR, keeping a single row per CDR3 protein. The sample includes around 80,000 distinct CDR3 sequences, over 9.5% seen only once; the top ten take roughly 3.1%. There are 14 residues in the CDR3. The germline V gene has CDR1 KGHDR and CDR2 SFDVKD. V was cut by 1 base and J by 11 bases, with 16 bases left in between. The TCR originated in an adult who was a healthcare worker with PCR-confirmed SARS-CoV-2 infection or an uninfected control (not recorded which). Sequencing was done on a sample of whole blood. The rearrangement uses TRBV24-1 and TRBJ1-1; TRBD1 is a possible D gene (6 bases). CDR3 loop: CATSDLGRGGGAFF. CDR3 DNA: TGTGCCACCAGTGATTTAGGCAGGGGAGGAGGCGCTTTCTTT.